The source of this TCR beta chain is a study of blood T cell repertoires in COVID-19. Study-level background: PBMCs, B-cell-depleted T cells, or T cells were the source of the cDNA or gDNA that made up the material.

Sequencing was performed with immunoSEQ multiplex PCR; in TCRdb, only in-frame clones are kept and a portion is missing. Of some 270,000 clones listed, 75% to 90% are singletons. This CDR3 is 14 amino acids long. Germline-derived CDR1 and CDR2 are SGHAT and FQNNGV. The J segment lost 3 bases and the V segment lost 5 bases, leaving 2 bases of the junction unmatched. Adults between roughly 18 and 90 years of age took part from under 25 US areas. Self-reported history from a screening survey and questionnaire set each donor's cohort. Symptom resolution, clearance, or two negative PCRs marked the recovered donors of Cohort 3.

The sample comprised PBMCs or T cells enriched from blood (not recorded which). The receptor was isolated from a woman aged 25-40 years who had recovered from COVID-19. The V and J genes are TRBV11-2 and TRBJ2-7; 12 bases fit TRBD2. The CDR3 reads CASSTTSGSYEQYF. The CDR3 DNA reads as TGTGCCAGCAGCACGACTAGCGGGAGCTACGAGCAGTACTTC.